This T cell receptor (beta chain) was identified in a study of CD8+ T cells in alopecia areata (dated by TCRdb to between 2018 and 2020). With respect to the entire study: Treated patients were enrolled in an open-label pilot trial of oral tofacitinib at 5 to 10 mg twice daily for moderate-to-severe alopecia areata. Tofacitinib was administered for 6 to 18 months, and 6 months of follow-up off drug were then conducted to assess delayed response and recurrence. In treated patients, disease severity was measured using the SALT score, which gives the percentage of scalp surface area affected. To study T cell clonal expansion in alopecia areata, the researchers applied high-throughput TCRbeta sequencing to both the C3H/HeJ mouse model and human patients. Human TCRbeta sequencing covered scalp tissue and sorted CD4+ and CD8+ peripheral blood T cells from patchy and totalis/universalis alopecia areata patients and healthy controls. Patients on tofacitinib were biopsied at baseline and after 4 and 24 weeks of treatment, and several of the patients also had a later scalp biopsy. Scalp clonality was compared among normal scalp (n=4), patchy alopecia areata scalp (n=8), and alopecia totalis/universalis scalp (n=8). RNA was obtained with the PAXgene miRNA kit for fixed scalp, the miRNeasy kit for PBMCs, and the RNeasy kit for mouse skin. TCRbeta CDR3 regions were amplified by immunoSEQ multiplex PCR using 35 Vbeta forward and 13 Jbeta reverse primers.

Libraries were built with the immunoSEQ multiplex PCR assay. RNA was extracted from all samples and reverse transcribed into cDNA as template for TCR sequencing. First-strand cDNA was synthesized using SuperScript III with a 2:1 mix of oligo-dT and random hexamers. A synthetic immune receptor repertoire was used to measure amplification bias, and any remaining bias was corrected computationally. The published analysis was carried out like this. After raw reads were preprocessed to remove errors, the CDR3 was defined following IMGT conventions as running from the conserved cysteine to phenylalanine. Clonality was calculated as 1 minus Shannon entropy normalized by log2 of the number of productive unique TCRs. Scalp TCRbeta sequences were cross-referenced with sorted blood CD4 and CD8 repertoires so that the CD4 or CD8 identity of scalp clones could be inferred. In TCRdb, the immuneACCESS table is reduced to in-frame sequences with V and J assigned. These tables do not hold every clone; where another copy was compared, an unresolved V gene accounts for under half, and the others remain unexplained. V and J calls and clone size are as listed in that table; D and trimming were resolved from the DNA. This sample holds over 150,000 clones; 45% to 65% were observed only once. Around 3.2% of the sample comes from the top ten.

Results and caveats for the whole study, not just this receptor: Compared with mice, TCR sequences shared between patients were less clear, possibly partly because of HLA diversity across the patient population. Unlike mouse skin, which is dominated by gammadelta T cells, normal human skin has resident alphabeta T cells that are also sequenced, and this complicates analysis of the scalp TCR repertoire. The treated cohort was small, with a single nonresponder, so links between baseline CD8+ expansion and response need larger studies. Compared with normal scalp, lesional scalp had higher clonality and more expanded CD8+ clones, particularly in alopecia totalis/universalis, a pattern that suggests antigenic drive. During tofacitinib treatment, many expanded lesional clones remained in scalp and blood, and this persistence may partly explain relapse after treatment is stopped. Tofacitinib significantly decreased scalp clonality and the number of expanded CD8+ clones among the top 100 scalp clones.

Concerning this clone: Its binding antigen is unknown. One base away there is no much larger clone; base qualities are not given.

The sample's time point label is to be understood as: less than five weeks on oral tofacitinib. Interpreted using the paper, the treatment or condition label stands for: oral pan-JAK inhibitor, 5-10 mg twice daily. Peripheral blood and lesional scalp punch biopsies were obtained from patients with alopecia areata. PBMCs were separated by density centrifugation and stained for CD3, CD4 and CD8, after which CD4+ and CD8+ T cells were sorted on a FACSAria. This receptor was identified in a human donor with alopecia areata. The material was CD4+ T cells sorted from blood, obtained at week 4, from a patient treated with tofacitinib.

CDR3 loop: CASSLQHSQETQYF. DNA sequence: TGTGCCAGCAGCTTACAGCATTCTCAAGAGACCCAGTACTTC. The V and J segments used are TRBV7-9 and TRBJ2-5; the D gene assignment is ambiguous. At the junction V is shortened by 2 bases and J by 2 bases, with 9 bases in between. CDR1 and CDR2 are read off the germline V gene (reference sequence) as SEHNR and FQNEAQ. The CDR3 covers 14 residues, taking in both the cysteine and the phenylalanine. The entry retains the CDR3 DNA only, 42 bases that are in frame from base 1. Extended through the reference TRBV7-9 and TRBJ2-5 proteins, this CDR3 yields the full variable domain: DTGVSQNPRHKITKRGQNVTFRCDPISEHNRLYWYRQTLGQGPEFLTYFQNEAQLEKSRLLSDRFSAERPKGSFSTLEIQRTEQGDSAMYLCASSLQHSQETQYFGPGTRLLVL.